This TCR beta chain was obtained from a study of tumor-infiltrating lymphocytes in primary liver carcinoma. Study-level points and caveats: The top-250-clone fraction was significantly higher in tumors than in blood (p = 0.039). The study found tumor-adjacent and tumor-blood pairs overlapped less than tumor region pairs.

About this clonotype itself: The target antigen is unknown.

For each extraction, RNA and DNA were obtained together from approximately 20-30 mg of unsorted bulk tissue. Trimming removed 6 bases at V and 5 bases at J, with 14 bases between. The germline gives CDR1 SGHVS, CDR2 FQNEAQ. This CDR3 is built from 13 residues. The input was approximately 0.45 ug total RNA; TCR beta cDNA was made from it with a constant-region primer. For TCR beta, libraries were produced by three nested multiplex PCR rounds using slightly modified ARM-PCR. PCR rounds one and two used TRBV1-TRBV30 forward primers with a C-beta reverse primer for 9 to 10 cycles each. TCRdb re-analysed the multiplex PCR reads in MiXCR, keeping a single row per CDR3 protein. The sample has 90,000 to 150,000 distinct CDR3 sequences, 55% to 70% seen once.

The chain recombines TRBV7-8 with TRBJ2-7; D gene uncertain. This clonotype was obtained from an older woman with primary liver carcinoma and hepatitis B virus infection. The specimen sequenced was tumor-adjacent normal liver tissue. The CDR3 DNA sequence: TGTGCCAGCAGTCCTCCATTATGGCACGAGCAGTACTTC. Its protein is CASSPPLWHEQYF.